A single sample is the source of the 8 T cell receptor beta chains below, sequenced in a study of blood T cell repertoires in COVID-19. Assay: immunoSEQ multiplex PCR; the TCRdb copy retains only in-frame clones and omits some. Of roughly 330,000 clones in the sample, over 75% were seen once. Input material: PBMCs or T cells enriched from blood (not recorded which). Every receptor here comes from a woman younger than 45 who had recovered from COVID-19.

The chain recombines TRBV6-5 with TRBJ2-7, with 8 bases that match TRBD1. The V gene's germline CDR1 is MNHEY and CDR2 SVGAGI. The CDR3 length is 15 residues. Trimming took 6 bases from V and 5 from J; bases not matched to a gene: 12. CDR3: CASSQDRGIWNEQYF. CDR3 in DNA: TGTGCCAGCAGCCAAGACAGGGGAATCTGGAACGAGCAGTACTTC.

The chain carries TRBV3-1 (or the pseudogene TRBV3-2) and TRBJ2-7; D gene unclear. This CDR3 comprises 13 residues. Germline CDR1 and CDR2: LGHDT and YNNKEL (reference sequence). Trimming pared 4 bases from V and 3 bases from J, leaving 10 bases between. The CDR3 DNA sequence: TGTGCCAGCAGCCCTAGAGTTTACTACGAGCAGTACTTC. It codes for CASSPRVYYEQYF.

CDR3 sequence: CASRAGDGTEAFF. The CDR3 DNA follows: TGTGCCAGCAGGGCGGGGGATGGGACTGAAGCTTTCTTT. The chain joins TRBV25-1 to TRBJ1-1, with a possible D match to TRBD1 (5 bases). V was clipped by 6 bases and J by 5 bases, with 13 bases between them. Per germline, CDR1 MGHDK and CDR2 SYGVNS. CDR3 length: 13 amino acids. Complete variable domain (other parts from reference TRBV25-1 and TRBJ1-1): EADIYQTPRYLVIGTGKKITLECSQTMGHDKMYWYQQDPGMELHLIHYSYGVNSTEKGDLSSESTVSRIRTEHFPLTLESARPSHTSQYLCASRAGDGTEAFFGQGTRLTVV.

This clone was observed a handful of times. This chain uses TRBV7-2 with TRBJ2-6; possibly TRBD1 for D (6 bases). CDR1 and CDR2 (germline): SGHTA, FQGNSA. This CDR3 is 14 amino acids long. Trimming pared 9 bases from V and 4 bases from J, leaving 13 bases between. The CDR3 DNA reads as TGTGCCAGTACGAACAGGGTCGGGGCCAACGTCCTGACTTTC. The encoded protein is CASTNRVGANVLTF.

This clone showed up just once. This chain joins TRBV25-1 and TRBJ2-3; D might be TRBD2 (5 bases). Germline values: CDR1 MGHDK, CDR2 SYGVNS. V was trimmed by 4 bases and J by 2 bases, leaving 10 bases between them. CDR3 size: 14 residues. Here the CDR3 DNA reads TGTGCCAGCAGTGCGGGATGGAACACAGATACGCAGTATTTT. It encodes CASSAGWNTDTQYF.

This chain uses TRBV28 with TRBJ1-5; the D gene is possibly TRBD1 (6 bases). With 4 bases removed from V and 3 bases from J, the gap between germline ends came to 19 bases. Per the germline V gene, CDR1 is MDHEN and CDR2 is SYDVKM. This CDR3 has 17 residues. CDR3 residues: CASSSLGGGATNQPQHF. The CDR3 DNA sequence: TGTGCCAGCAGTTCCCTTGGGGGGGGCGCTACCAATCAGCCCCAGCATTTT. Using reference TRBV28 and TRBJ1-5 for the parts outside the CDR3, the full variable domain is DVKVTQSSRYLVKRTGEKVFLECVQDMDHENMFWYRQDPGLGLRLIYFSYDVKMKEKGDIPEGYSVSREKKERFSLILESASTNQTSMYLCASSSLGGGATNQPQHFGDGTRLSIL.

This clone appeared once. V is TRBV7-9 and J is TRBJ2-5; D may be TRBD2 (6 bases). The CDR3 sequence is 15 residues long. The germline V gene has CDR1 SEHNR and CDR2 FQNEAQ (reference sequence). The V gene lost 8 bases and the J gene lost 0 bases, with 16 bases spanning the gap. CDR3: CASGTGRGYQETQYF. DNA for the CDR3: TGTGCCAGCGGAACTGGGCGGGGATACCAAGAGACCCAGTACTTC.

This chain joins TRBV28 and TRBJ2-3; maybe TRBD1 (5 bases). Germline CDR1 is MDHEN and CDR2 is SYDVKM. This CDR3 spans 11 amino acids. The V and J ends lost 6 bases and 8 bases respectively, with 9 bases between them. CDR3 coding DNA: TGTGCCAGCAGCCAAGGGGTTACGCAGTATTTT. As protein: CASSQGVTQYF.